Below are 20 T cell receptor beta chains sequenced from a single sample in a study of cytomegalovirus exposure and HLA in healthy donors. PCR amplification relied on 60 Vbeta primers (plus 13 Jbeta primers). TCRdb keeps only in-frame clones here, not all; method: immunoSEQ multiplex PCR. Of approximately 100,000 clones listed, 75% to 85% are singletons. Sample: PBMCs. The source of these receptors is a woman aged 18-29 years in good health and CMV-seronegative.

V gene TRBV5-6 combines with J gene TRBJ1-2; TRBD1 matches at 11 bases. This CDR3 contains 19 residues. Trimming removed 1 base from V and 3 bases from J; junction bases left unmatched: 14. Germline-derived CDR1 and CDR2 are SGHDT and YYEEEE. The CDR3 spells CASSLWQGHRTGGDYGYTF. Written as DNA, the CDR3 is TGTGCCAGCAGCTTGTGGCAGGGCCACCGGACAGGGGGCGACTATGGCTACACCTTC.

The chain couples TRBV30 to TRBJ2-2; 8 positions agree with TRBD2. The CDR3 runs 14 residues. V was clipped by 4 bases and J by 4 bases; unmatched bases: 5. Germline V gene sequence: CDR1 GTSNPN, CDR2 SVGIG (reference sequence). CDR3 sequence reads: CAWTALAATGELFF. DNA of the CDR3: TGTGCCTGGACCGCACTAGCGGCCACCGGGGAGCTGTTTTTT.

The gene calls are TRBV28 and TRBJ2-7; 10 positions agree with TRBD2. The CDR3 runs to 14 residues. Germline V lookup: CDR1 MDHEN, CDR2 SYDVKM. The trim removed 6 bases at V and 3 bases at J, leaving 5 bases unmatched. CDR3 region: CASSGLAEYYEQYF. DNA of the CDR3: TGTGCCAGCAGCGGACTAGCGGAGTACTACGAGCAGTACTTC.

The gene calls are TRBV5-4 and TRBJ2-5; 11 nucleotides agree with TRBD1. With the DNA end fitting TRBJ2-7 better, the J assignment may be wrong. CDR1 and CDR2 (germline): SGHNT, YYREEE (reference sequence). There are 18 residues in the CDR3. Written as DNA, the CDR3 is TGTGCCAGCAGCTTGGCCTTGACCTGGGACAGGGGGACCTACGAGCAGTACTTC. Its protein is CASSLALTWDRGTYEQYF.

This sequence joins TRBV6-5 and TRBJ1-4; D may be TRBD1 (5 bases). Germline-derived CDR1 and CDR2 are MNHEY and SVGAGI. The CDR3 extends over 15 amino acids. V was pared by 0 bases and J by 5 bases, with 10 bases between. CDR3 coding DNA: TGTGCCAGCAGTTACTCAAACAGGCGAAATGAAAAACTGTTTTTT. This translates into CASSYSNRRNEKLFF.

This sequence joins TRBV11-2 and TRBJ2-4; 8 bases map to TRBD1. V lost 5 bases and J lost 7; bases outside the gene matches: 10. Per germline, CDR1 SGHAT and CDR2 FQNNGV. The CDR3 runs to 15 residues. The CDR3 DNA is TGTGCCAGCAGCGGTGGGCGACAGGGGATGAACATTCAGTACTTC. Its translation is CASSGGRQGMNIQYF.

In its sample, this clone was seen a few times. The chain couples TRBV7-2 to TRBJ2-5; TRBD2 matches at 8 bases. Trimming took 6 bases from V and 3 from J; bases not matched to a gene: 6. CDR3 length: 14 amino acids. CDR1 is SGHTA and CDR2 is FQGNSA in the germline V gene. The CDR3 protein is CASRPGGTKETQYF. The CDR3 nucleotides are TGTGCCAGCAGACCGGGGGGGACTAAAGAGACCCAGTACTTC.

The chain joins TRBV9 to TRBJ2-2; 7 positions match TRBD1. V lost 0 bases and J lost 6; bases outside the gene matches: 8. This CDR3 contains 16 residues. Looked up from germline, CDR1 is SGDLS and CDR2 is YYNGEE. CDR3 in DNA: TGTGCCAGCAGCGTAGAAGGGGGCAGAAGGGCCGGGGAGCTGTTTTTT. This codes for CASSVEGGRRAGELFF. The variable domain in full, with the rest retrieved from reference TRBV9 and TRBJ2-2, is DSGVTQTPKHLITATGQRVTLRCSPRSGDLSVYWYQQSLDQGLQFLIQYYNGEERAKGNILERFSAQQFPDLHSELNLSSLELGDSALYFCASSVEGGRRAGELFFGEGSRLTVL.

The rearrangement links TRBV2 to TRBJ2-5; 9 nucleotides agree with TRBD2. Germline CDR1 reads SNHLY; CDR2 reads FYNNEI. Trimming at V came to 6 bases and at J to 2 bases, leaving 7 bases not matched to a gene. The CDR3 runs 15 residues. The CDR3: CASSLAGVLQETQYF. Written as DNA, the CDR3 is TGTGCCAGCAGCTTAGCGGGGGTTTTGCAAGAGACCCAGTACTTC.

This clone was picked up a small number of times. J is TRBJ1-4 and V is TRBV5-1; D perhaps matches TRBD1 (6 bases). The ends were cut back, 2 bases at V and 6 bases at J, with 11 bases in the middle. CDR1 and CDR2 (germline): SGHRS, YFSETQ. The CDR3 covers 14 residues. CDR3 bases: TGCGCCAGCAGCTTCAACAGGGACCATGAAAAACTGTTTTTT. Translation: CASSFNRDHEKLFF.

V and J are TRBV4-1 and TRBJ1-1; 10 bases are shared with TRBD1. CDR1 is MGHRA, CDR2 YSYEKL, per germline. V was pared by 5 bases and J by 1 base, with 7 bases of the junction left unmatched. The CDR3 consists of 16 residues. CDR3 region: CASSTGQGYQNTEAFF. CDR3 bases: TGCGCCAGCAGCACGGGACAGGGGTACCAGAACACTGAAGCTTTCTTT.

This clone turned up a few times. DNA for the CDR3: TGTGCCAGCAGTCACGGGACAGGGGCTGGAAACACCATATATTTT. It codes for CASSHGTGAGNTIYF. J is TRBJ1-3 and V is TRBV6-5; 10 positions agree with TRBD1. The V gene's germline CDR1 is MNHEY and CDR2 SVGAGI. The CDR3 loop spans 15 amino acids. The V segment lost 5 bases and the J segment 2 bases; nucleotides outside the gene matches: 3.

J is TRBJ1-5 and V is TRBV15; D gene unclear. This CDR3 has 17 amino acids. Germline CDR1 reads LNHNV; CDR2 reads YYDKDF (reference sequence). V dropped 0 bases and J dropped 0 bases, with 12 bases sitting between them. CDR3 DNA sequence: TGTGCCACCAGCAGAGAGTTGGCGCGGTATAGCAATCAGCCCCAGCATTTT. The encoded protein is CATSRELARYSNQPQHF. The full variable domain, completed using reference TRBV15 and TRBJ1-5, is DAMVIQNPRYQVTQFGKPVTLSCSQTLNHNVMYWYQQKSSQAPKLLFHYYDKDFNNEADTPDNFQSRRPNTSFCFLDIRSPGLGDTAMYLCATSRELARYSNQPQHFGDGTRLSIL.

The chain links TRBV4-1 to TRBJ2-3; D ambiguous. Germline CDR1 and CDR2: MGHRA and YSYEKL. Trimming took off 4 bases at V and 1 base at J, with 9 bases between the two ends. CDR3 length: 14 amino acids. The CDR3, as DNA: TGCGCCAGCAGCCCTACCAAGCGCACAGATACGCAGTATTTT. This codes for CASSPTKRTDTQYF.

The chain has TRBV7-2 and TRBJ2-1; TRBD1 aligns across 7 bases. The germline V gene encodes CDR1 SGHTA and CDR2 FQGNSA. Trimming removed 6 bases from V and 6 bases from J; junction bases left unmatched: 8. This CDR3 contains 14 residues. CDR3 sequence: CASRGQSQLNEQFF. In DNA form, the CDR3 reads TGTGCCAGCAGGGGACAGTCCCAGCTCAATGAGCAGTTCTTC.

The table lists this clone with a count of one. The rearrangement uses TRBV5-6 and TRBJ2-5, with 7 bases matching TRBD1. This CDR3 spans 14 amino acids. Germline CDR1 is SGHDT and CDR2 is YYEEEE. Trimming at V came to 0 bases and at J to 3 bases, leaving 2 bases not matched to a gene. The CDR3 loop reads CASSLGTGEETQYF. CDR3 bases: TGTGCCAGCAGCTTGGGTACAGGGGAAGAGACCCAGTACTTC.

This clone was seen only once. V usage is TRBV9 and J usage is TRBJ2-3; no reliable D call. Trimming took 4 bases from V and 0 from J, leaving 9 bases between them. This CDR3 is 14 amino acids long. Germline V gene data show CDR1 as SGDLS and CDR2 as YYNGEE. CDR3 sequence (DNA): TGTGCCAGCAGCCAAACGACTAGCACAGATACGCAGTATTTT. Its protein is CASSQTTSTDTQYF.

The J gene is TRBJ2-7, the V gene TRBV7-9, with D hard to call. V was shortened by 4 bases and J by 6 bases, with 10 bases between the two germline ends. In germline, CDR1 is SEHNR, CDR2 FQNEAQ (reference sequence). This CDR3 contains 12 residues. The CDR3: CASSYGGLEQYF. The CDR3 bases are TGTGCCAGCAGCTACGGCGGTCTCGAGCAGTACTTC.

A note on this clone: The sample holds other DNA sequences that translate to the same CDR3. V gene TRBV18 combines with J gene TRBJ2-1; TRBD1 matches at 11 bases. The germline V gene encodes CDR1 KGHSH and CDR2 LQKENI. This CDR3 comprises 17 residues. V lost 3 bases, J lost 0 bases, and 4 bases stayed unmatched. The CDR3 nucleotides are TGTGCCAGCTCACCGCTTGGGACAGGGGGCTCCTACAATGAGCAGTTCTTC. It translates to CASSPLGTGGSYNEQFF. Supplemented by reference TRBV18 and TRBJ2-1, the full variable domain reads NAGVMQNPRHLVRRRGQEARLRCSPMKGHSHVYWYRQLPEEGLKFMVYLQKENIIDESGMPKERFSAEFPKEGPSILRIQQVVRGDSAAYFCASSPLGTGGSYNEQFFGPGTRLTVL.

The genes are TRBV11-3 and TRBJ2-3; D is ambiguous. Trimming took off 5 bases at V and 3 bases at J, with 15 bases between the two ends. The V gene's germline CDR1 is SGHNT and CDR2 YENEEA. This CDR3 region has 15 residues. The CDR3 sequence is CASSQGDFGTDTQYF. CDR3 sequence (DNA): TGTGCCAGCAGCCAAGGTGACTTTGGGACAGATACGCAGTATTTT.